This T cell receptor beta chain was identified during a study of a mutant IDH1 vaccine in newly diagnosed glioma. At the level of the study: Of the patients given treatment, approximately 62% were male and approximately 38% were female, and a mean age of roughly 40 years was recorded.

The CDR3 length is 13 residues. The germline V and J ends were trimmed by 5 bases and 4 bases, with 11 bases remaining between them. CDR1 LGHNT and CDR2 FRNRAP come from the germline V gene. A remark on this clone: Its antigen remains unidentified.

Indicated time point: week 47, end of study. Mutant IDH1 20-mer peptide, at 300 ug, made up each vaccine dose, with topical imiquimod. Libraries were prepared by immunoSEQ multiplex PCR; TCRdb keeps only in-frame clonotypes and omits some of them. The table has some 10,000 clones, roughly four fifths seen once. The sequencing here drew on PBMCs, taken from a glioma patient whose treatment included an IDH1 peptide vaccine. The gene calls are TRBV12-5 and TRBJ1-1; no clear D. The receptor was derived from a man aged 30-40 years with glioma. The CDR3 here is CASGPREGTEAFF. The CDR3 DNA is TGTGCTAGTGGTCCGAGAGAGGGCACTGAAGCTTTCTTT. Full variable domain (remainder filled in from reference TRBV12-5 and TRBJ1-1): DARVTQTPRHKVTEMGQEVTMRCQPILGHNTVFWYRQTMMQGLELLAYFRNRAPLDDSGMPKDRFSAEMPDATLATLKIQPSEPRDSAVYFCASGPREGTEAFFGQGTRLTVV.